The rows below give T cell receptor beta chains drawn from one sample of a study of blood T cell repertoires in COVID-19. Some clones are missing from TCRdb's copy, which holds only in-frame ones; the method was immunoSEQ multiplex PCR. The top ten hold roughly 8.9% of the sample, which has about 180,000 clones, 88% seen once. Sequencing was carried out using PBMCs or T cells enriched from blood (not recorded which). The receptors were sampled from a young woman who had recovered from COVID-19. Both conserved end residues are part of each CDR3. The order of the fields is V gene, J gene, CDR3 protein.

V gene: TRBV6-5
J gene: TRBJ1-1
CDR3 protein: CASRRDRGMNTEAFF

V gene: TRBV6-1
J gene: TRBJ1-2
CDR3 protein: CASSEADRNYGYTF

V gene: TRBV28
J gene: TRBJ1-2
CDR3 protein: CASSWTGAYGYTF

V gene: TRBV28
J gene: TRBJ2-1
CDR3 protein: CASSSQRGGYNEQFF

V gene: TRBV6-5
J gene: TRBJ1-6
CDR3 protein: CASSRTRVGNSPLHF

V gene: TRBV27
J gene: TRBJ1-4
CDR3 protein: CASRKQVDEKLFF

V gene: TRBV19
J gene: TRBJ1-4
CDR3 protein: CATTGQGREKLFF

V gene: TRBV5-4
J gene: TRBJ2-3
CDR3 protein: CASSLGLSGTDTQYF

V gene: TRBV7-3
J gene: TRBJ2-3
CDR3 protein: CASSLGRARGNTDTQYF

V gene: TRBV28
J gene: TRBJ2-5
CDR3 protein: CASSFTGIGTQYF

V gene: TRBV6-6
J gene: TRBJ1-1
CDR3 protein: CASEEDTEAFF

V gene: TRBV28
J gene: TRBJ1-1
CDR3 protein: CASSPYGGTGTRSEAFF

V gene: TRBV2
J gene: TRBJ1-2
CDR3 protein: CAGEELLLYGYTF

V gene: TRBV5-6
J gene: TRBJ2-7
CDR3 protein: CASSLAQAYEQYF

V gene: TRBV6-4
J gene: TRBJ2-7
CDR3 protein: CASRDPWTGAKMLFTYEQYF

V gene: TRBV5-1
J gene: TRBJ1-1
CDR3 protein: CASSFSTGMNTEAFF

V gene: TRBV9
J gene: TRBJ2-2
CDR3 protein: CASSVVALGVGTGELFF

V gene: TRBV28
J gene: TRBJ1-1
CDR3 protein: CASSSGGRNTEAFF

V gene: TRBV7-2
J gene: TRBJ2-1
CDR3 protein: CASRRTSGSLSSYNEQFF

V gene: TRBV7-9
J gene: TRBJ1-5
CDR3 protein: CASSRQGVIQPQHF

V gene: TRBV19
J gene: TRBJ2-7
CDR3 protein: CASSIVGDTEQYF

V gene: TRBV19
J gene: TRBJ1-5
CDR3 protein: CASSIGPRGQPQHF

V gene: TRBV25-1
J gene: TRBJ2-1
CDR3 protein: CASTRGNEQFF

V gene: TRBV6-1
J gene: TRBJ2-5
CDR3 protein: CASSEGTGTGETQYF

V gene: TRBV4-2
J gene: TRBJ2-1
CDR3 protein: CASSQEGAGGPVNEQFF

V gene: TRBV9
J gene: TRBJ2-3
CDR3 protein: CASSVGRGGDTDTQYF

V gene: TRBV5-4
J gene: TRBJ1-1
CDR3 protein: CASSLADSRDEAFF

V gene: TRBV4-1
J gene: TRBJ2-5
CDR3 protein: CASSLGLAGGNQETQYF

V gene: TRBV29-1
J gene: TRBJ2-1
CDR3 protein: CSVQRADNEQFF

V gene: TRBV29-1
J gene: TRBJ2-7
CDR3 protein: CSVEDRTASYEQYF

V gene: TRBV7-2
J gene: TRBJ1-5
CDR3 protein: CASSLAVDSYQPQHF

V gene: TRBV18
J gene: TRBJ1-1
CDR3 protein: CASLAEDTEAFF

V gene: TRBV28
J gene: TRBJ2-7
CDR3 protein: CASSATSGSYEQYF

V gene: TRBV2
J gene: TRBJ2-7
CDR3 protein: CASTTGTASHEQYF

V gene: TRBV28
J gene: TRBJ1-4
CDR3 protein: CASSLAGANEKLFF

V gene: TRBV29-1
J gene: TRBJ1-1
CDR3 protein: CSVEESPGNTEAFF

V gene: TRBV6-5
J gene: TRBJ1-6
CDR3 protein: CASSNGGAGSSPLHF

V gene: TRBV29-1
J gene: TRBJ2-5
CDR3 protein: CSVEDQGWKETQYF

V gene: TRBV24-1
J gene: TRBJ2-5
CDR3 protein: CATSGAGYEHQETQYF

V gene: TRBV9
J gene: TRBJ1-6
CDR3 protein: CASSLTGENSPLHF

V gene: TRBV19
J gene: TRBJ2-2
CDR3 protein: CASSRPGTGSPGELFF

V gene: TRBV19
J gene: TRBJ1-2
CDR3 protein: CASSIGRANYGYTF

V gene: TRBV30
J gene: TRBJ2-2
CDR3 protein: CAWRQGAVTGELFF

V gene: TRBV10-2
J gene: TRBJ2-1
CDR3 protein: CASSGQGGYNEQFF

V gene: TRBV29-1
J gene: TRBJ2-1
CDR3 protein: CSVEWDFRFSYNEQFF

V gene: TRBV27
J gene: TRBJ2-7
CDR3 protein: CASSLRAGGALYEQYF

V gene: TRBV28
J gene: TRBJ2-2
CDR3 protein: CASSEGGGELFF

V gene: TRBV19
J gene: TRBJ1-4
CDR3 protein: CASSPGTGGTTNEKLFF